This T cell receptor beta chain was observed in a study of T cells in Graves' hyperthyroidism and ophthalmopathy. Whole-study context: The blood sample was taken at first diagnosis, before treatment began.

The CDR3 extends over 17 amino acids. Germline loops: CDR1 SGHRS, CDR2 YFSETQ. Trimming took off 7 bases at V and 7 bases at J, with 27 bases between the two ends. This clonotype has only a few counts. What it binds is unknown. Patients aged 18 to 65 had newly diagnosed hyperthyroidism that had lasted under 2 months. Notes on the study in general: Ophthalmopathy cases were set apart from stable hyperthyroidism by a 13 V-J model. Ophthalmopathy, as predicted by the model, came a median roughly 6.3 months after the prediction.

Amplification of TCR beta CDR3 regions was performed using RNA transcripts as template. Using the HTBI primer set, a first-round RT-PCR was run on the TCR CDR3. TCRdb processed the multiplex PCR reads anew with MiXCR; each CDR3 protein has one entry. The data show 300,000 to 450,000 distinct CDR3 sequences, roughly 14% seen once. The source is a man in his thirties or forties with Graves' hyperthyroidism that later progressed to Graves' ophthalmopathy. The sample taken for sequencing was blood. V is TRBV5-1 and J is TRBJ2-1; D assignment may be TRBD1 or TRBD2 (5 bases each). CDR3 sequence (DNA): TGCGCCAGCTCCGTGGCCCCCACAGGCCACCCGGGGAATGAGCAGTTCTTC. Residues: CASSVAPTGHPGNEQFF.